This entry features one T cell receptor beta chain sequence. This CDR3 comprises 17 residues. The ends were cut back, 4 bases at V and 3 bases at J, with 19 bases in the middle. CDR1 SNHLY and CDR2 FYNNEI come from the germline V gene. In the original workflow: For nucleated cells, counts were estimated from reference gene primer amplification. The data were produced by immunoSEQ multiplex PCR, yet TCRdb's version contains in-frame clones alone and is incomplete. Clone size and the V and J calls come from that table; the DNA yielded D and trimming. The sample contains 65,000 to 75,000 clones, around 86% of which appear only once. These data belong to a study of blood T cell repertoires in COVID-19. Background on the study: Specimens from acute and convalescent COVID-19 originated in the United States, Italy and Spain. Sample material is recorded as cDNA or gDNA derived from T cells, B-cell-depleted T cells, or PBMCs.

The sequence was collected from a woman aged 80 or over with active or convalescent COVID-19. The chain employs TRBV2 and TRBJ1-5, with D tentatively TRBD1 (5 bases). The specimen was peripheral blood. The CDR3 protein is CASSVFSGGDFNQPQHF. The CDR3 region has the DNA TGTGCCAGCAGTGTTTTCTCTGGGGGGGACTTCAATCAGCCCCAGCATTTT.